This TCR beta chain was observed in a study of blood T cell repertoires in COVID-19. The data were produced by immunoSEQ multiplex PCR, yet TCRdb's version contains in-frame clones alone and is incomplete. The data show 400,000 to 450,000 clones, 80% to 90% seen once. Participant reports of clinical history set cohort assignment. CDR3 length: 12 amino acids. The germline V and J ends were trimmed by 7 bases and 4 bases, with 10 bases remaining between them. The TCR was taken from a man aged 25-45 years who had recovered from COVID-19. Sequenced material: PBMCs or T cells enriched from blood (not recorded which). The V gene is TRBV12-3 or TRBV12-4, the J gene TRBJ1-2; tentative D call: TRBD1 (6 bases). The chain's CDR3 is CASTGDGYGYTF. The CDR3 bases are TGTGCCAGCACAGGGGACGGCTATGGCTACACCTTC.